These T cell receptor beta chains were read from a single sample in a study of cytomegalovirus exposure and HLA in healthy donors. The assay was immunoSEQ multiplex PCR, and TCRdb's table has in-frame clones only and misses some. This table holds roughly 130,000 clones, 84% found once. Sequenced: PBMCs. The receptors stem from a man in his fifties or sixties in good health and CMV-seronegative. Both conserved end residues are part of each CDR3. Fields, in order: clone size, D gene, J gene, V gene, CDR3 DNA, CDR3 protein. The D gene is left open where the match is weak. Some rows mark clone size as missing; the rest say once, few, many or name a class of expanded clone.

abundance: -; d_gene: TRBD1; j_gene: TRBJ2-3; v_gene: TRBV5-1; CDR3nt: TGCGCCAGCAGCCTGGGACAGATTGCAGATACGCAGTATTTT; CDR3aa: CASSLGQIADTQYF
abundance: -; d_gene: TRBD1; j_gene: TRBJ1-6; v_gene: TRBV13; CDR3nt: TGTGCCAGCAGCACCGGACAGGCGGGGAATTCACCCCTCCACTTT; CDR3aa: CASSTGQAGNSPLHF
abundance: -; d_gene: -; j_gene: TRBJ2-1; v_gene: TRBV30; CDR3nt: TGTGCCTGGAGTGTAGCCGGGAATGAGCAGTTCTTC; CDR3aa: CAWSVAGNEQFF
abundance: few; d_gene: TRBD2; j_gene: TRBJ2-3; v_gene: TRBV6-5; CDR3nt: TGTGCCAGCACCCAAGCGGGGGGCACAGATACGCAGTATTTT; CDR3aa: CASTQAGGTDTQYF
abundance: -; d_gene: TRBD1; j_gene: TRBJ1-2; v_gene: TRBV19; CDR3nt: TGTGCCAGTAGTATAACCCGGGACAGGCCGTGCTTC; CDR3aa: CASSITRDRPCF
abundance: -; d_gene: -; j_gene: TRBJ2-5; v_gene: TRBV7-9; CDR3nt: TGTGCCAGCAGCTTAGTAGTCGGGGGCCAAGAGACCCAGTACTTC; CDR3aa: CASSLVVGGQETQYF
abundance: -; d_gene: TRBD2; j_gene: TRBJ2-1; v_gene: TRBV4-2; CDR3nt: TGTGCCAGCAGCCGGGGGACTAGCGGGGCTATGCGGAATGAGCAGTTCTTC; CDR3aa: CASSRGTSGAMRNEQFF
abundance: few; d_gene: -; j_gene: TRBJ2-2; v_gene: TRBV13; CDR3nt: TGTGCCAGCAGCCCAACAGGGATCGTACGGACCGGGGAGCTGTTTTTT; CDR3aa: CASSPTGIVRTGELFF
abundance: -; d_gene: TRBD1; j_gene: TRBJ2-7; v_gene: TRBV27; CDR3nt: TGTGCCAGCAGTTCTAAAATCGGGACAGGGGGCGGCGAGCAGTACTTC; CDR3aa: CASSSKIGTGGGEQYF
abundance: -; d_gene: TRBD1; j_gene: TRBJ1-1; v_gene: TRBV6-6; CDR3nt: TGTGCCAGCATGAAACAGGGGGCAGGTGAAGCTTTCTTT; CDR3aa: CASMKQGAGEAFF
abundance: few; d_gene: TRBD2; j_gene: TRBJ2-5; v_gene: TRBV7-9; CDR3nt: TGTGCCAGCAGCCCACCAGCGGGGTTTGGGACCCAGTACTTC; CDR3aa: CASSPPAGFGTQYF
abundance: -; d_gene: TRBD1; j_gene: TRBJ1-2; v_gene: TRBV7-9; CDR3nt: TGTGCCAGCAGCTTAGATCGGGGACAGGGGGCGCGTGGCTACACCTTC; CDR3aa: CASSLDRGQGARGYTF
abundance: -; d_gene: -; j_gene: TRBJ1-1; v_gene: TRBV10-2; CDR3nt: TGCGCCAGCAGTGAACAGGAACGAGGATTCTTT; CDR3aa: CASSEQERGFF
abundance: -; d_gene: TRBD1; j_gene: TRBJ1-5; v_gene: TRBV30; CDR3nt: TGTGCCTGGAAAAAGAGGGACAGGGCCGATCAGCCCCAGCATTTT; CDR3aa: CAWKKRDRADQPQHF
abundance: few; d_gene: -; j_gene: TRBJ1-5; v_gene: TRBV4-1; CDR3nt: TGCGCCAGCAGCCTAGACCGTTCCCTATGGCCCCAGCATTTT; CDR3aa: CASSLDRSLWPQHF
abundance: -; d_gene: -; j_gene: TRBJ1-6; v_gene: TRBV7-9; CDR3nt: TGTGCCAGCAGCTTAGGCAGGTCCGGTTCACCCCTCCACTTT; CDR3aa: CASSLGRSGSPLHF
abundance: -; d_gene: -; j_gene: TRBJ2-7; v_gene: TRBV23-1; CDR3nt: TGCGCCAGCAGTCAATCCCGGGTGGTCTACGAGCAGTACTTC; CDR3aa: CASSQSRVVYEQYF
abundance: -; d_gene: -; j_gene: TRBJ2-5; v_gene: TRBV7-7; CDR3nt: TGTGCTAGCAGCCCCGGGACATCCGGAGAGACCCAGTACTTC; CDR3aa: CASSPGTSGETQYF
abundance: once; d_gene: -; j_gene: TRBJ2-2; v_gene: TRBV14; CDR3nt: TGTGCCAGCAGCCACGTCGGGGAGCTGTTTTTT; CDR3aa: CASSHVGELFF
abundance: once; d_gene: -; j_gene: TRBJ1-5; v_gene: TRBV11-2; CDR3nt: TGTGCCAGCAGCAGAAACAGGGTTCAGCCCCAGCATTTT; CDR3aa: CASSRNRVQPQHF
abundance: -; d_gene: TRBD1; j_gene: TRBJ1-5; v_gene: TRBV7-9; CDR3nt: TGTGCCAGCAGCTTGGGGACAGTACAGCCCCAGCATTTT; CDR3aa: CASSLGTVQPQHF
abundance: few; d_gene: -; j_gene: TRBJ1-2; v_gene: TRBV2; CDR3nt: TGTGCCAGCAATCGACAGGAGCGTGGCTACACCTTC; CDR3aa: CASNRQERGYTF
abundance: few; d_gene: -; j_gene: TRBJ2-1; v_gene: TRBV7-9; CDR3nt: TGTGCCAGCAGCTTAGTCAGGGGTCGATATGAGCAGTTCTTC; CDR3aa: CASSLVRGRYEQFF
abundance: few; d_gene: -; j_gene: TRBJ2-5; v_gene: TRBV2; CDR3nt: TGTGCCACCCGCGGGGACCAAGAGACCCAGTACTTC; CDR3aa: CATRGDQETQYF
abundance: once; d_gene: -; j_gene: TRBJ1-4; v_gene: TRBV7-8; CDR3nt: TGTGCCAGCAGCTTATCCGAAACGGAGGAAAAACTGTTTTTT; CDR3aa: CASSLSETEEKLFF
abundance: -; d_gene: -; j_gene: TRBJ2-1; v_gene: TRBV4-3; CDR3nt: TGCGCCAGCAGCCAAGCGGGCTCCTACAATGAGCAGTTCTTC; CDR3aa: CASSQAGSYNEQFF
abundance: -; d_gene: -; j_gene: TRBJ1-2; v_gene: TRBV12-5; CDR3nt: TGTGCTAGTGGTTTGGTGTCCAGGGGTCCTTATGGCTACACCTTC; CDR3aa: CASGLVSRGPYGYTF
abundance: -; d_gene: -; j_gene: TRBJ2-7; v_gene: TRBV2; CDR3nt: TGTGCCAGCAGCTCAGACAGGACCTACGAGCAGTACTTC; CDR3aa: CASSSDRTYEQYF
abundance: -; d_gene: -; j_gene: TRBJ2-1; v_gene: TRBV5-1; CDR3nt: TGCGCCAGCAGCCCCCGGTCCTACAATGAGCAGTTCTTC; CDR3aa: CASSPRSYNEQFF
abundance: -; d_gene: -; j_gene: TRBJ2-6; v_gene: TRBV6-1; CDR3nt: TGTGCCAGCAGTCTGAGTCCTGGGGCCAACGTCCTGACTTTC; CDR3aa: CASSLSPGANVLTF
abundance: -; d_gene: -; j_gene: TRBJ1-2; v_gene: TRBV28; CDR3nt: TGTGCCAGCACCCGAGGAGGGGATGGCTACACCTTC; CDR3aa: CASTRGGDGYTF
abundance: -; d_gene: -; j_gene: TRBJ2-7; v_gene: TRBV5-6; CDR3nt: TGTGCCAGCAGCACGGTTAAGGCAGGCGAGCAGTACTTC; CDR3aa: CASSTVKAGEQYF
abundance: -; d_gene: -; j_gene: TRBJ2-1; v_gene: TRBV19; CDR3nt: TGTGCCAGTAGTATGTTGGGGGCCGTTTCCAATGAGCAGTTCTTC; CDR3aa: CASSMLGAVSNEQFF
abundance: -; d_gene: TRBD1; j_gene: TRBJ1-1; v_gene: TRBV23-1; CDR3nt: TGCGCCAGCACAGGACAGGGGGGGATGAACACTGAAGCTTTCTTT; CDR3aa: CASTGQGGMNTEAFF
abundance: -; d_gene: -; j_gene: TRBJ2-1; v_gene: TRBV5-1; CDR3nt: TGCGCCAGCAGACGCAGGGGAGAAAACAATGAGCAGTTCTTC; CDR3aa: CASRRRGENNEQFF
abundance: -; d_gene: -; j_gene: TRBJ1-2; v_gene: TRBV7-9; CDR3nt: TGTGCCAGCAGCTTGGGCGCTGGCTACACCTTC; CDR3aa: CASSLGAGYTF
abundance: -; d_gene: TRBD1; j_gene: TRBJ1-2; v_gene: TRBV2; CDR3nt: TGTGCCAGCGACCGGACAGGGTCCGGTTATGGCTACACCTTC; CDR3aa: CASDRTGSGYGYTF
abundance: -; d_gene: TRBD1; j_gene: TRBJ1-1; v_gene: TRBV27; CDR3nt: TGTGCCAGCAGTTTATCGACAGGGTTCACTGAAGCTTTCTTT; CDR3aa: CASSLSTGFTEAFF
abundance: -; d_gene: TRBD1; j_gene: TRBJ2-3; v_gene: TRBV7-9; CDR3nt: TGTGCCAGCAGCCCCCCGGGACAGGGGACTGGAACAGATACGCAGTATTTT; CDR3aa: CASSPPGQGTGTDTQYF
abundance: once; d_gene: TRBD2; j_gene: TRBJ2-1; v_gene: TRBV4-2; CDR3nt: TGTGCCAGCAGCCAAGAGCTAGCGGGGATGGGGTTCTTC; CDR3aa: CASSQELAGMGFF
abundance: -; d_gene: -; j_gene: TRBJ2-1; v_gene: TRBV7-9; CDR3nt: TGTGCCAGCAGCCAACAGGGCTATGAGCAGTTCTTC; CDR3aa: CASSQQGYEQFF